These 5 T cell receptor beta chains were all obtained from the same sample, sequenced in a study of T cells in Graves' hyperthyroidism and ophthalmopathy. The source material, RNA transcripts, was used to amplify TCR beta CDR3 regions. TCR CDR3 regions were first amplified by RT-PCR with HTBI primers. Using its own MiXCR run on the multiplex PCR reads, TCRdb lists one record per CDR3 protein. The sample consists of some 400,000 distinct CDR3 sequences, approximately 19% of them appearing once. Source material: blood. All receptors come from a woman under 30 with Graves' hyperthyroidism.

This clonotype was seen ten or more times. The V gene is TRBV28, the J gene TRBJ2-5, with no clear D. V was pared by 1 base and J by 4 bases, with 22 bases between. Germline V gene sequence: CDR1 MDHEN, CDR2 SYDVKM. The CDR3 totals 18 residues. The chain's CDR3 is CASSLSIWRSWGPETQYF. The CDR3, as DNA: TGTGCCAGCAGTTTATCTATATGGAGATCGTGGGGTCCAGAGACCCAGTACTTC.

The sample holds many counts of this clonotype. The J gene is TRBJ1-1, the V gene TRBV7-9, with D tentatively TRBD1 (5 bases). Trimming took 0 bases from V and 6 from J, leaving 14 bases between them. Germline V gives CDR1 SEHNR, CDR2 FQNEAQ (reference sequence). CDR3 length: 15 residues. The CDR3 coding sequence is TGTGCCAGCAGCTTAGCCCAGGGAGAAGTGTCTGAAGCTTTCTTT. It is translated as CASSLAQGEVSEAFF.

This clonotype was found a few times. The rearrangement joins TRBV7-8 to TRBJ2-7; TRBD2 aligns across 12 bases. Per the germline V gene, CDR1 is SGHVS and CDR2 is FQNEAQ. V lost 6 bases, J lost 7 bases, and 13 bases stayed unmatched. The CDR3 runs 16 residues. The CDR3 DNA is TGTGCCAGCAGAAAGAGCCTAGCGGGGGGGCCTCAGGAGCAGTACTTC. This encodes CASRKSLAGGPQEQYF. Based on the CDR3 plus reference TRBV7-8 and TRBJ2-7, the full variable domain is GAGVSQSPRYKVAKRGQDVALRCDPISGHVSLFWYQQALGQGPEFLTYFQNEAQLDKSGLPSDRFFAERPEGSVSTLKIQRTQQEDSAVYLCASRKSLAGGPQEQYFGPGTRLTVT.

J is TRBJ1-5 and V is TRBV5-6; D is perhaps TRBD1 (5 bases). The V gene's germline CDR1 is SGHDT and CDR2 YYEEEE. The CDR3 is 13 amino acids. The V end was cut by 1 base, the J end by 9 bases, with 11 bases between. The CDR3 bases are TGTGCCAGCAGCTTGACCCCAGGGAGGCCCCAGCATTTT. Translated, it gives CASSLTPGRPQHF.

The table lists this clonotype with a few counts. A much larger clone is a single base away; this may be a read error. The chain couples TRBV5-1 to TRBJ2-2; D call uncertain. The CDR3 is 14 residues long. Looked up from germline, CDR1 is SGHRS and CDR2 is YFSETQ. CDR3 sequence reads: CASSASQNAGELFF. The CDR3 DNA reads as TGCGCCAGCAGCGCGTCCCAGAACGCCGGGGAGCTGTTTTTT.